This TCR beta chain was sequenced during a study of blood T cell repertoires in COVID-19. Original processing notes: Nucleated cell counts were estimated from reference gene primer amplification. TCRdb's table, derived via immunoSEQ multiplex PCR, lists solely in-frame clones and lacks some. The V and J calls and clone size are taken from that table; D and trimming were inferred from the DNA. The sample consists of fewer than 400,000 clones, roughly 90% of them appearing once. Participant ages covered roughly 18 to 89 years across 24 US areas. Cohort 3 donors counted as recovered after two negative PCRs, clearance, or resolved symptoms. V was pared by 1 base and J by 2 bases, with 15 bases between. Germline CDR1 is SGHTA and CDR2 is FQGNSA. The CDR3 runs 17 residues.

What was sequenced was PBMCs or T cells enriched from blood (not recorded which). The rearrangement joins TRBV7-2 to TRBJ1-5; D might be TRBD1 (5 bases). This TCR was sampled from a woman between 18 and 29 years old who had recovered from COVID-19. CDR3 in amino acids: CASSLVFGGAGNQPQHF. CDR3 in DNA: TGTGCCAGCAGCTTAGTCTTTGGAGGGGCTGGCAATCAGCCCCAGCATTTT.